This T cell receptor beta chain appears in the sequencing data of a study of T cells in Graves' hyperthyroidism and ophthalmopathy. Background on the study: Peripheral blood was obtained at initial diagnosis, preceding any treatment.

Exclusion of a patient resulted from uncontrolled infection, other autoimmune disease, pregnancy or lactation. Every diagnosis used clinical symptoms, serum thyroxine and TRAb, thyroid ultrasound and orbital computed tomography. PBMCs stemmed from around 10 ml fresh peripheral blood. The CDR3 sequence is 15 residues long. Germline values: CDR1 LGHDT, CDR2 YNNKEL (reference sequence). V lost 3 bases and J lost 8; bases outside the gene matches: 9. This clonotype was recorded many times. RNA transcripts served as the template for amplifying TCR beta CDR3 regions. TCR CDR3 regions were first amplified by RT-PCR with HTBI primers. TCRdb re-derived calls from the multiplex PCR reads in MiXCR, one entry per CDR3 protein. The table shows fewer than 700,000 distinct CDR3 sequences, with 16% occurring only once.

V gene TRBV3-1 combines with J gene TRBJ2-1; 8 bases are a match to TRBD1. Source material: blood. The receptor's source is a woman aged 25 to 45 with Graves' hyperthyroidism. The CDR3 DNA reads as TGTGCCAGCAGCCAGGGGAGGACAGGGAGACATGAGCAGTTCTTC. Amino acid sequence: CASSQGRTGRHEQFF.